This is a list of T cell receptor beta chains from one sample in a study of blood T cell repertoires in COVID-19. Using immunoSEQ multiplex PCR, the repertoire was profiled, and TCRdb retains in-frame clones only, with some absent. The data show just under 350,000 clones, more than 75% seen once. Sequenced input: peripheral blood. The source of these receptors is a woman aged 45-65 years with COVID-19, enrolled during active disease. CDR3s leave out the opening cysteine and the closing phenylalanine or tryptophan.

j_call v_call cdr3_aa
TRBJ1-6 TRBV6-5 ASSSWTGTNSPLH
TRBJ2-1 TRBV24-1 ATSDAAGAVSSYNEQF
TRBJ2-3 TRBV2 ASSSEGGSGRDTQY
TRBJ1-1 TRBV24-1 ATSDPGQAEAF
TRBJ1-6 TRBV7-2 ASSLDPRGDSPLH
TRBJ2-3 TRBV30 AWSVRQTYTDTQY
TRBJ2-1 TRBV18 ASSPPGLAHNEQF
TRBJ2-6 TRBV9 ASSLDRVHSGANVLT
TRBJ2-7 TRBV7-9 ASSPGGNRGADSYEQY
TRBJ2-1 TRBV5-6 ASSTGTSDWSSYNEQF
TRBJ1-6 TRBV3-1/TRBV3-2 ASSRQGALNSPLH
TRBJ2-5 TRBV27 ASSAQGSETQY
TRBJ1-2 TRBV11-2 ASSEGQGWAYGYT
TRBJ1-5 TRBV6-2/TRBV6-3 ASSYSPWDLSNQPQH
TRBJ2-5 TRBV11-2 ASSLAGAGETQY
TRBJ2-3 TRBV7-9 ASSLDGGRTDTQY
TRBJ1-6 TRBV2 ASRGQGGSNSPLH
TRBJ2-2 TRBV6-5 ASSYSFAGELF
TRBJ1-2 TRBV12-3/TRBV12-4 ASSIHRDGYT
TRBJ1-2 TRBV2 ASSEGTATRGYT
TRBJ1-1 TRBV5-1 ASSLSASLATEAF
TRBJ2-3 TRBV30 AWRETVSTDTQY
TRBJ1-4 TRBV6-1 ASSEWRGVTNEKLF
TRBJ2-5 TRBV6-6 ASSQWDRVTTASYQETQY
TRBJ2-1 TRBV19 ASSIVARKNNEQF
TRBJ2-3 TRBV20-1 SASHPSGRTADTQY
TRBJ2-1 TRBV6-5 ASISGGIHYNEQF
TRBJ1-1 TRBV6-6 ASSKTGDTEAF
TRBJ2-7 TRBV11-2 ASSTRLQLDEQY
TRBJ2-1 TRBV27 ASSPGTSGDNEQF
TRBJ2-5 TRBV30 AWRGSTGNQETQY
TRBJ1-5 TRBV19 ASSRGQGAPGNQPQH
TRBJ1-1 TRBV3-1/TRBV3-2 ASSQGAGPRVFEAF
TRBJ1-2 TRBV5-1 ASSPRTARVYGYT
TRBJ2-5 TRBV12-5 ASGLVHGGEETQY
TRBJ1-2 TRBV24-1 ATSDFSGVGYT
TRBJ2-2 TRBV4-2 ASSQDPMGQSNTGELF
TRBJ2-2 TRBV5-1 ASSGVKGGELF
TRBJ1-2 TRBV6-4 ASSDSWSGYT
TRBJ1-6 TRBV7-2 ASSLGPGYSPLH
TRBJ2-3 TRBV30 AWSSAADTQY
TRBJ2-1 TRBV5-1 ASSLGTGTSGRPNEQF
TRBJ2-7 TRBV19 ASNSGDSSYEQY
TRBJ2-7 TRBV9 ASSPGLRGEGY
TRBJ2-7 TRBV6-5 ASSSGQGQKY
TRBJ2-3 TRBV7-8 ASSVVLAGEVGTDTQY
TRBJ1-3 TRBV12-3/TRBV12-4 ASSISPGNTIY
TRBJ2-3 TRBV11-3 ASSPGTSGQEDTQY
TRBJ1-1 TRBV11-3 ASSRIRGVGEAF
TRBJ2-1 TRBV7-8 ASSRLAGFSNEQF
TRBJ2-7 TRBV6-6 ASSPVRGEQY
TRBJ1-1 TRBV19 ASMGQGSAEAF
TRBJ2-1 TRBV10-1 ASTEDEAGGPYNEQF
TRBJ1-3 TRBV3-1/TRBV3-2 ASSQLQVSGNTIY
TRBJ1-5 TRBV2 ASSASSNQPQH
TRBJ2-5 TRBV6-5 ASSYARGTRETQY
TRBJ1-1 TRBV7-6 ASSLEEGPDTEAF
TRBJ2-7 TRBV5-1 ASSRGTVEAYEQY